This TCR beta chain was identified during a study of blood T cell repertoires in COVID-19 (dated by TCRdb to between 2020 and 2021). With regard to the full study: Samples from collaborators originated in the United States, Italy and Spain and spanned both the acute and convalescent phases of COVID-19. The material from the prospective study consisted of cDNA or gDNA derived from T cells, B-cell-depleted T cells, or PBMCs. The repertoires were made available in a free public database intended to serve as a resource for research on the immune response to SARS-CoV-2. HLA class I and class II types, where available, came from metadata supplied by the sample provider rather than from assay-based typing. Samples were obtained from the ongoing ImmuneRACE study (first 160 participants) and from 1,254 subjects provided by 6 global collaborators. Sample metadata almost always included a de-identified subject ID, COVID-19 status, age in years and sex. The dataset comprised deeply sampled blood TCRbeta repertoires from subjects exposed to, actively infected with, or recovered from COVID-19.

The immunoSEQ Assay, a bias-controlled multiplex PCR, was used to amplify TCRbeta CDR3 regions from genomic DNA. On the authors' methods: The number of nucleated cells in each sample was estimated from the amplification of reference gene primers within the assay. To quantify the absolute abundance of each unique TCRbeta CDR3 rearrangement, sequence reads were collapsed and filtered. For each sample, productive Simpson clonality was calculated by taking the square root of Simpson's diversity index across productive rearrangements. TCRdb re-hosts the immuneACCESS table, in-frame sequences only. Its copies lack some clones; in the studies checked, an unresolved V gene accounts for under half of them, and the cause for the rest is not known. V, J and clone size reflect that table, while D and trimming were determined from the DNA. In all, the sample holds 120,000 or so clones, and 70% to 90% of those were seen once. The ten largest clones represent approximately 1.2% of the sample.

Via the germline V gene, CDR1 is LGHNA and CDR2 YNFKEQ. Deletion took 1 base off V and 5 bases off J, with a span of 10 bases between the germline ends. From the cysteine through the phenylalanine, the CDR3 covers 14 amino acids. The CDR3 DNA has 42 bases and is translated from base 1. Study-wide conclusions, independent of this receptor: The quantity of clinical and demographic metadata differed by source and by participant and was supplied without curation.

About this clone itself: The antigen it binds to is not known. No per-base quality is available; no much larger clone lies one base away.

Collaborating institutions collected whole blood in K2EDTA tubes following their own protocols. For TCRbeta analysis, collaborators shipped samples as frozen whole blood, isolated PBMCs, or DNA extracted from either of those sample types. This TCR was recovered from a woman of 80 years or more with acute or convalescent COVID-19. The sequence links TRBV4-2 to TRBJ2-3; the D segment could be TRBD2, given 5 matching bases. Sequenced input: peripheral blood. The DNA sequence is TGTGCCAGCAGCCAAGCGGGATCAAAAGATACGCAGTATTTT. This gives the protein CASSQAGSKDTQYF.